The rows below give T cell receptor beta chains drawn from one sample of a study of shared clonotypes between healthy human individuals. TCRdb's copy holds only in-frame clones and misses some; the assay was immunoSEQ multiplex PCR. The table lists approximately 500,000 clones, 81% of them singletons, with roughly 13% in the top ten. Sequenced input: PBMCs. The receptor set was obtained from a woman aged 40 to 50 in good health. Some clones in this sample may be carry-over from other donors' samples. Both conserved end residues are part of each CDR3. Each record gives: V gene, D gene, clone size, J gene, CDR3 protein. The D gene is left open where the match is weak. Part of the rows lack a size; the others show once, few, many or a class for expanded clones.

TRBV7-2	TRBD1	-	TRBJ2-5	CASSSPGTVGQYF
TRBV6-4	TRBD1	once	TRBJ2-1	CASSDLRQGHNEQFF
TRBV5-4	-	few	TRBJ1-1	CASSLADTEAFF
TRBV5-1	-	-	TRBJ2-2	CASSLDGARTGELFF
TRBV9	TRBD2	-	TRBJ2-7	CASSVGLAGGTNEQYF
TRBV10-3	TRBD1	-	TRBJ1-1	CATRGQGATEAFF
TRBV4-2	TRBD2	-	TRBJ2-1	CASSQEAGVGNEQFF
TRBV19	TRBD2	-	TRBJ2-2	CASSIESSGTLGTGELFF
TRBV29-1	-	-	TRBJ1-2	CSVDLREHGYTF
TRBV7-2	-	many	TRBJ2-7	CASSLRVGYEQYF
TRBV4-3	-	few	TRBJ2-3	CASSHRAEPTDTQYF
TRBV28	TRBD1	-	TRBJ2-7	CASSVGGQGYEQYF
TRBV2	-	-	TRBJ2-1	CASSETRLTYNEQFF
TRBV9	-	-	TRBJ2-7	CASSVGQGRSYEQYF
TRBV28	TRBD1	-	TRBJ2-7	CASNRDRDSYEQYF
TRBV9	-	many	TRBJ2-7	CASSVVDGSYEQYF
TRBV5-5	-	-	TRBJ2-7	CASSQGLSGLRAEQYF
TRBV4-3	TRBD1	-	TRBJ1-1	CASSRRDRGGSTEAFF
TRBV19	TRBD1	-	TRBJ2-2	CASSRQGVSGELFF
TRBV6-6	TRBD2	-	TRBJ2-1	CASSYASGTNNEQFF
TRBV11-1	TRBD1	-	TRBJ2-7	CASSRRTGGPYEQYF
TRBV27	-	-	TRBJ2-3	CASSLKRSTDTQYF
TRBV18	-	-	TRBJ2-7	CASSLINRGQTFGQYF
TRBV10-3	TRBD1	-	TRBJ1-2	CAISETGTGALGYGYTF
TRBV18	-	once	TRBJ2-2	CASSRDGINTGELFF
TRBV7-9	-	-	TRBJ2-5	CASSSGGLETQYF
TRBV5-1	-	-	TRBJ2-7	CASSPTPGAYEQYF
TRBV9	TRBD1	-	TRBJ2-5	CASSVDGTGGQTQYF
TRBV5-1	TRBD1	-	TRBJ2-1	CASSLGQGSYNEQFF
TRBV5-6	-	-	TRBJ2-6	CASREDGTGANVLTF
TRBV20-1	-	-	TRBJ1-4	CSALKDEKLFF
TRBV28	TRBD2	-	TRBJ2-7	CASTGTTWEQYF
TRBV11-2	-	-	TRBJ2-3	CASSFSRGTDTQYF
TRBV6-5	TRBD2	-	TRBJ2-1	CASRSGTSDEQFF